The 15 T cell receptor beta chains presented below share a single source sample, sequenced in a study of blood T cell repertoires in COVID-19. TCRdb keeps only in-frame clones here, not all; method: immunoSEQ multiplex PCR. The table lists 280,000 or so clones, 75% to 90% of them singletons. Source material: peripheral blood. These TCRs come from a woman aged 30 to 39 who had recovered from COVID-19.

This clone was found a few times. The CDR3 nucleotides read TGCGCCAGCAGCCAAGACCTAGATATAGCAGATACGCAGTATTTT. Translating it yields CASSQDLDIADTQYF. V and J are TRBV4-3 and TRBJ2-3; the D is unclear. Trimming took off 0 bases at V and 4 bases at J, with 11 bases between the two ends. Germline lookup yields CDR1 LGHNA and CDR2 YSLEER. CDR3 length: 15 residues.

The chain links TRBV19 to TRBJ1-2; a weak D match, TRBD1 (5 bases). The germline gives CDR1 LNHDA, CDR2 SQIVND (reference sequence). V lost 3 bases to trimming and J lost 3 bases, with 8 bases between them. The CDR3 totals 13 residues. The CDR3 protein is CASSMRGDYGYTF. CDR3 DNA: TGTGCCAGTAGTATGCGGGGCGACTATGGCTACACCTTC.

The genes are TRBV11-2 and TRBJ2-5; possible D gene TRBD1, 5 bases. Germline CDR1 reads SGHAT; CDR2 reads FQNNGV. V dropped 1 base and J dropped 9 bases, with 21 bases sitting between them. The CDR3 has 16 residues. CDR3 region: CASSLGGRYISPAQYF. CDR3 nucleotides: TGTGCCAGCAGCTTAGGGGGCAGGTACATTTCGCCGGCCCAGTACTTC.

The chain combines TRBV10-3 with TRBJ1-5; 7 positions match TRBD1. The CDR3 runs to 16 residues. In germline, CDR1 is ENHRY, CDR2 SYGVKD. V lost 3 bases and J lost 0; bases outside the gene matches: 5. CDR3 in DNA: TGTGCCATCAGTGACCGTACAGGGGCTAGCAATCAGCCCCAGCATTTT. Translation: CAISDRTGASNQPQHF.

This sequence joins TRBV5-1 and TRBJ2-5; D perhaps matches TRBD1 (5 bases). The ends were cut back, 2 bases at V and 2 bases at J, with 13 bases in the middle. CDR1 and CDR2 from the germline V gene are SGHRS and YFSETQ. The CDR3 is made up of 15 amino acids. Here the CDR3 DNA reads TGCGCCAGCAGCTTTTTTTTGAGACAGCAAGAGACCCAGTACTTC. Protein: CASSFFLRQQETQYF.

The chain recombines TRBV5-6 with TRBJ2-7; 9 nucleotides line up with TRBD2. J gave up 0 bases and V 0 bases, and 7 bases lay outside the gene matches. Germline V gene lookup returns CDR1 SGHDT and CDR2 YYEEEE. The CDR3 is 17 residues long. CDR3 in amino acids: CASSLDASGDLSYEQYF. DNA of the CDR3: TGTGCCAGCAGCTTGGATGCTAGCGGGGACCTCTCCTACGAGCAGTACTTC.

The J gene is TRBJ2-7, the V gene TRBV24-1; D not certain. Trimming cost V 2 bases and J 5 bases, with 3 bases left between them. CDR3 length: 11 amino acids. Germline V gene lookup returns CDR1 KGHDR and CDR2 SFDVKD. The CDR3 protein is CATSDSNEQYF. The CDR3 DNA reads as TGTGCCACCAGTGATTCTAACGAGCAGTACTTC.

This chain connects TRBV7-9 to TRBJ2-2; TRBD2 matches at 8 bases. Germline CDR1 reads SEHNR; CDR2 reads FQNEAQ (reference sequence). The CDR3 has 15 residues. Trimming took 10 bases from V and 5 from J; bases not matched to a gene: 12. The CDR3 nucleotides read TGTGCCAACGACCGAGACGGGAGGGGGACCGGGGAGCTGTTTTTT. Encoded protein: CANDRDGRGTGELFF.

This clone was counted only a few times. The CDR3 loop is CASSNRDSPTNEKLFF. In nucleotides, the CDR3 is TGCGCCAGCAGCAACCGGGACAGCCCAACTAATGAAAAACTGTTTTTT. V and J are TRBV4-3 and TRBJ1-4, with 7 bases matching TRBD1. There are 16 residues in the CDR3. The ends lost 5 bases at V and 0 bases at J; junction bases unmatched: 6. Germline V CDR1 and CDR2: LGHNA, YSLEER.

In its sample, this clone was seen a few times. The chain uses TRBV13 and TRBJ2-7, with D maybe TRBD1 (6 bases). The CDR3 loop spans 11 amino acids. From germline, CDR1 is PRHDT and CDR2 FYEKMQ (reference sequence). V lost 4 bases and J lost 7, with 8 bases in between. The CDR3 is CASSYGQEQYF. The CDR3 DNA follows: TGTGCCAGCAGCTACGGACAGGAGCAGTACTTC.

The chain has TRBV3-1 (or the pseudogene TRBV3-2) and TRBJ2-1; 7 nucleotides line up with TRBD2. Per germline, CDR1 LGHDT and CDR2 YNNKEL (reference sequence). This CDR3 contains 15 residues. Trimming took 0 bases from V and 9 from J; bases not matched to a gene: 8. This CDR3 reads CASSQDTWEGGEQFF. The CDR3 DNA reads TGTGCCAGCAGCCAAGATACGTGGGAGGGTGGTGAGCAGTTCTTC.

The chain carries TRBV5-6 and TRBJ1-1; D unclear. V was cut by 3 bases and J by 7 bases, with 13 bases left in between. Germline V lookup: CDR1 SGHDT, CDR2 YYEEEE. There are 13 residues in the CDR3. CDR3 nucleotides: TGTGCCAGCAGCTACATAACGTCGGGTGAAGCTTTCTTT. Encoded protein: CASSYITSGEAFF.

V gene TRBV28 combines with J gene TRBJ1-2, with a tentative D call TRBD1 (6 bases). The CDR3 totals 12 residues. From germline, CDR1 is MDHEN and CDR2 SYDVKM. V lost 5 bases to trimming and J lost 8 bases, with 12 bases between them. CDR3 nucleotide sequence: TGTGCCAGCAGTGCCTCAGGGGACGGCTACACCTTC. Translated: CASSASGDGYTF.

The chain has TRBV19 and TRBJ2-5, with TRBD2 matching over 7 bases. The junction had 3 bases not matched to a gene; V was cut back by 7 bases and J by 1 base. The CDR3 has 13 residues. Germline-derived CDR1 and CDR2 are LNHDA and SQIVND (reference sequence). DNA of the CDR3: TGTGCCAGTAAACCTAGCGGCCAAGAGACCCAGTACTTC. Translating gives CASKPSGQETQYF.

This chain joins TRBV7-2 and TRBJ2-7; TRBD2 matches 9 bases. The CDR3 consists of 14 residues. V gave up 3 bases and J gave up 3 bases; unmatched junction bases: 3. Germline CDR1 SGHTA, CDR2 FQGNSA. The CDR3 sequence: CASSFTSGYYEQYF. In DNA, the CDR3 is TGTGCCAGCAGCTTTACTAGCGGGTACTACGAGCAGTACTTC.